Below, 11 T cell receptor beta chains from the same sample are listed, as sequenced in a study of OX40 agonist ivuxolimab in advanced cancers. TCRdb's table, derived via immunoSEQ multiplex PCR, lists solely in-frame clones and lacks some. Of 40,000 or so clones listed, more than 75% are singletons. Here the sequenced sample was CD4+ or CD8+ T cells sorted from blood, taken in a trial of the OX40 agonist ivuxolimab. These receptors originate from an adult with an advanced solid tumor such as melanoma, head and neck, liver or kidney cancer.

For the CDR3, the DNA is TGTGCCAGCAGTCCTTGGCAGGATTATGGCTACACCTTC. Protein: CASSPWQDYGYTF. This sequence joins TRBV27 and TRBJ1-2; the D is unclear. The V and J ends lost 5 bases and 5 bases respectively, with 12 bases between them. The CDR3 runs 13 residues. Germline V gene data show CDR1 as MNHEY and CDR2 as SMNVEV (reference sequence).

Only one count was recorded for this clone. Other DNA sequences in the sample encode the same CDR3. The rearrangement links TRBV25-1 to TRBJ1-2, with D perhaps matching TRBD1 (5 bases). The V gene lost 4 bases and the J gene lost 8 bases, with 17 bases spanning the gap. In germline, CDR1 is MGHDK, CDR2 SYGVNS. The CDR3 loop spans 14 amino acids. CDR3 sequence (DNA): TGTGCCAGCAGTGCACCGGGACCCCTCAGGGGCTACACCTTC. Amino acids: CASSAPGPLRGYTF.

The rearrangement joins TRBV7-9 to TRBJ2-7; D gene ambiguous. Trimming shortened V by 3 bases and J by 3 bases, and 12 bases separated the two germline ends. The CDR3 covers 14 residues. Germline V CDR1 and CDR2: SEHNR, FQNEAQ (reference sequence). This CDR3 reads CASSLDTNYYEQYF. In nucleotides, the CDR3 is TGTGCCAGCAGCTTGGATACTAACTACTACGAGCAGTACTTC.

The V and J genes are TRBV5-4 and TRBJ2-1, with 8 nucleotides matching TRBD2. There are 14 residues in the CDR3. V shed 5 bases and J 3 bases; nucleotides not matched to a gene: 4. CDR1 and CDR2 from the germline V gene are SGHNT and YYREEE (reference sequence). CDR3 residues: CASSSGEVYNEQFF. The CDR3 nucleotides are TGTGCCAGCAGTAGCGGGGAGGTCTACAATGAGCAGTTCTTC.

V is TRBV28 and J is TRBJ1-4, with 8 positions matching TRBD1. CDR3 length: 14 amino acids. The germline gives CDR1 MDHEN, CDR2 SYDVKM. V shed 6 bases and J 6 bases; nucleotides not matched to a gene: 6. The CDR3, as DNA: TGTGCCAGCAGCCCGGACAGGGTATATGAAAAACTGTTTTTT. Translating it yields CASSPDRVYEKLFF.

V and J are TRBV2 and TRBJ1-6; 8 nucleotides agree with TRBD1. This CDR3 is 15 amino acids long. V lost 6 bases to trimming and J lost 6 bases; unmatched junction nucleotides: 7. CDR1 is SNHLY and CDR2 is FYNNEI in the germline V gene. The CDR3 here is CASRRQGAANSPLHF. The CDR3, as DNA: TGTGCCAGCAGGCGCCAGGGGGCTGCTAATTCACCCCTCCACTTT.

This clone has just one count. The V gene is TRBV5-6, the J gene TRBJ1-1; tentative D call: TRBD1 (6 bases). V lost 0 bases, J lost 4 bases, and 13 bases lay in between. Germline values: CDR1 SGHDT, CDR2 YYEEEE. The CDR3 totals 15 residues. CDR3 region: CASSLAAGDVTEAFF. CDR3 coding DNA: TGTGCCAGCAGCTTGGCCGCAGGGGACGTCACTGAAGCTTTCTTT.

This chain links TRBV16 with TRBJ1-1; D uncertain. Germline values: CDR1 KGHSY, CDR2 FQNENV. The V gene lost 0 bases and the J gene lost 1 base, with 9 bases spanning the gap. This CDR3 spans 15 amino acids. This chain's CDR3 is CASSQSGSQNTEAFF. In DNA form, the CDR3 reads TGTGCCAGCAGCCAATCGGGATCCCAGAACACTGAAGCTTTCTTT.

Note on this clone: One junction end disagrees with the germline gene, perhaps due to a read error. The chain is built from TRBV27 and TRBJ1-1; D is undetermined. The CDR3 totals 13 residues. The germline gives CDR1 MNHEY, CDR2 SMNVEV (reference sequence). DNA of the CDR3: TGTGCCAGCAGCTTATCAAGGGCGCGGATAGCTTTCTTT. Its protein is CASSLSRARIAFF.

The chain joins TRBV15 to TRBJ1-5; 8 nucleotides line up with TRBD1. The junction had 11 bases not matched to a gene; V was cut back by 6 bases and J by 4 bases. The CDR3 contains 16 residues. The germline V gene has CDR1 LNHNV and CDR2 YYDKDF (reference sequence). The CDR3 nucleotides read TGTGCCACCAGTCCTATAGTGGACAGGGTGAATCAGCCCCAGCATTTT. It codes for CATSPIVDRVNQPQHF.

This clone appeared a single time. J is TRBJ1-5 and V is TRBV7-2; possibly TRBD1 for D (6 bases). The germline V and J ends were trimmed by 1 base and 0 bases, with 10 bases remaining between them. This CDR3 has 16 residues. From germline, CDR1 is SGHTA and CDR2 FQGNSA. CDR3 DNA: TGTGCCAGCAGCTTAGAACCAGGGGATAGCAATCAGCCCCAGCATTTT. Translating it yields CASSLEPGDSNQPQHF.